A single sample is the source of the 26 T cell receptor beta chains below, sequenced in a study of blood T cell repertoires in COVID-19. Here immunoSEQ multiplex PCR was the method, and the copy in TCRdb shows in-frame clones only, minus some. The sample lists some 110,000 clones, 84% occurring once. The sequenced material came from PBMCs or T cells enriched from blood (not recorded which). These receptors were obtained from a woman under 40 who had recovered from COVID-19.

V gene TRBV2 combines with J gene TRBJ1-1; no reliable D call. The CDR3 totals 13 residues. Trimming removed 6 bases from V and 7 bases from J, with 15 bases in between. Germline V gene lookup returns CDR1 SNHLY and CDR2 FYNNEI. The CDR3 spells CASRHDTTGEAFF. In DNA, the CDR3 is TGTGCCAGCAGGCACGACACGACCGGTGAAGCTTTCTTT.

The chain uses TRBV3-1 (or the pseudogene TRBV3-2) and TRBJ1-5, with D hard to call. CDR1 and CDR2 from the germline V gene are LGHDT and YNNKEL (reference sequence). The germline V and J ends were trimmed by 0 bases and 7 bases, with 13 bases remaining between them. The CDR3 spans 15 residues. The CDR3 DNA reads as TGTGCCAGCAGCCAAGATCGCGGACTCGGACAGCCCCAGCATTTT. Its translation: CASSQDRGLGQPQHF.

This rearrangement joins TRBV7-2 to TRBJ2-3; 12 bases are shared with TRBD2. Germline V gene sequence: CDR1 SGHTA, CDR2 FQGNSA. CDR3 size: 18 residues. V was pared by 0 bases and J by 4 bases, with 8 bases of the junction left unmatched. The CDR3: CASSLAPSGRAYADTQYF. CDR3 coding DNA: TGTGCCAGCAGCTTAGCGCCTAGCGGGAGGGCCTACGCAGATACGCAGTATTTT.

V and J are TRBV3-1 (or the pseudogene TRBV3-2) and TRBJ1-2; D unresolved. The length of the CDR3 is 16 residues. V was cut by 0 bases and J by 8 bases, with 19 bases left in between. Germline-derived CDR1 and CDR2 are LGHDT and YNNKEL (reference sequence). This CDR3 reads CASSQDLRISVKGYTF. The CDR3 region has the DNA TGTGCCAGCAGCCAAGATCTACGCATCTCGGTAAAAGGCTACACCTTC.

This clone appeared a single time. The chain uses TRBV7-9 and TRBJ2-7; TRBD2 agrees at 9 bases. Germline V gene sequence: CDR1 SEHNR, CDR2 FQNEAQ (reference sequence). V lost 5 bases and J lost 4; bases outside the gene matches: 12. The CDR3 runs 16 residues. Here the CDR3 reads CASSLPLSGSSYEQYF. The CDR3 DNA sequence: TGTGCCAGCAGCCTCCCCCTTAGCGGGAGTTCTTACGAGCAGTACTTC.

The genes are TRBV5-4 and TRBJ2-7, with TRBD2 matching over 7 bases. Trimming took 0 bases from V and 1 from J; bases not matched to a gene: 7. The CDR3 sequence is 16 residues long. Germline V lookup: CDR1 SGHNT, CDR2 YYREEE (reference sequence). Here the CDR3 DNA reads TGTGCCAGCAGCTTGGGGGGGGGAGCTAAGTCCTACGAGCAGTACTTC. This translates into CASSLGGGAKSYEQYF.

CDR3 in DNA: TGTGCCACCAGTGATCCCGGGACTAGCGGGAACCGGGAGCAGTTCTTC. Translation: CATSDPGTSGNREQFF. The V gene is TRBV24-1, the J gene TRBJ2-1; TRBD2 matches 13 bases. CDR3 size: 16 residues. Germline assignment: CDR1 KGHDR and CDR2 SFDVKD. With V trimmed by 3 bases and J by 10 bases, 8 bases remained unmatched.

The chain joins TRBV7-2 to TRBJ2-2; TRBD2 matches 8 bases. The germline V gene encodes CDR1 SGHTA and CDR2 FQGNSA. This CDR3 contains 15 residues. V shed 6 bases and J 5 bases; nucleotides not matched to a gene: 8. Here the CDR3 reads CASRTSGSATGELFF. The CDR3 nucleotides are TGTGCCAGCAGAACCAGCGGGAGTGCGACCGGGGAGCTGTTTTTT.

V gene TRBV12-3 or TRBV12-4 combines with J gene TRBJ1-1, with a possible D match to TRBD1 (5 bases). The CDR3 is made up of 13 amino acids. The ends were cut back, 6 bases at V and 2 bases at J, with 10 bases in the middle. The DNA for the CDR3 is TGTGCCAGCAGCCGCCAGGGCAACACTGAAGCTTTCTTT. This gives the protein CASSRQGNTEAFF.

This CDR3 is CASSSTRTYNEQFF. In DNA form, the CDR3 reads TGTGCCAGCAGTTCGACTAGAACTTACAATGAGCAGTTCTTC. The chain links TRBV2 to TRBJ2-1; tentatively, D is TRBD2 (6 bases). The CDR3 runs to 14 residues. CDR1 SNHLY and CDR2 FYNNEI come from the germline V gene. V was trimmed by 5 bases and J by 4 bases, leaving 12 bases between them.

The J gene is TRBJ2-7, the V gene TRBV19; 14 bases fit TRBD2. This CDR3 spans 16 amino acids. With V trimmed by 3 bases and J by 6 bases, 7 bases remained unmatched. Germline V gives CDR1 LNHDA, CDR2 SQIVND (reference sequence). CDR3 coding DNA: TGTGCCAGTAGTATTATGACTAGCGGGAGGGCGACCGAGCAGTACTTC. It encodes CASSIMTSGRATEQYF.

The chain is built from TRBV2 and TRBJ2-1; 9 bases are shared with TRBD1. Unmatched junction bases numbered 10, after V lost 6 bases and J lost 7 bases. CDR1 is SNHLY and CDR2 is FYNNEI in the germline V gene. The CDR3 is made up of 15 amino acids. CDR3 DNA sequence: TGTGCCAGCAGGACCGGGACAGGGTCCCTTAATGAGCAGTTCTTC. Translated, it gives CASRTGTGSLNEQFF. The full variable domain, in which reference TRBV2 and TRBJ2-1 provide the parts outside the CDR3, is EPEVTQTPSHQVTQMGQEVILRCVPISNHLYFYWYRQILGQKVEFLVSFYNNEISEKSEIFDDQFSVERPDGSNFTLKIRSTKLEDSAMYFCASRTGTGSLNEQFFGPGTRLTVL.

This chain links TRBV19 with TRBJ2-7; D might be TRBD2 (6 bases). The CDR3 is made up of 14 amino acids. Between the trimmed V and J ends, which lost 10 bases and 3 bases, there was a span of 19 bases. Germline lookup yields CDR1 LNHDA and CDR2 SQIVND (reference sequence). The CDR3 sequence is CATNSGTPGYEQYF. The CDR3 DNA is TGTGCCACCAACTCCGGGACTCCCGGCTACGAGCAGTACTTC.

V and J are TRBV28 and TRBJ2-7; the D is unclear. CDR1 and CDR2 from the germline V gene are MDHEN and SYDVKM. V lost 6 bases to trimming and J lost 11 bases, with 14 bases between them. The CDR3 is 11 amino acids. DNA for the CDR3: TGTGCCAGCAGCGAAACTACGATGAAGTACTTC. Amino acids: CASSETTMKYF.

The CDR3 bases are TGTGCCAGCAGCGACAGGGGGCTTAACACTGAAGCTTTCTTT. Its protein is CASSDRGLNTEAFF. V usage is TRBV6-5 and J usage is TRBJ1-1, with TRBD1 matching 10 bases. CDR3 size: 14 residues. Trimming took 6 bases from V and 2 from J; bases not matched to a gene: 3. The V gene's germline CDR1 is MNHEY and CDR2 SVGAGI.

The gene calls are TRBV19 and TRBJ1-4, with D perhaps TRBD1 (5 bases). V was pared by 4 bases and J by 5 bases, with 17 bases between. Germline V gene lookup returns CDR1 LNHDA and CDR2 SQIVND (reference sequence). CDR3 size: 16 residues. CDR3 protein: CASSRRARDGNEKLFF. CDR3 in DNA: TGTGCCAGTAGTAGGAGGGCCCGGGACGGAAATGAAAAACTGTTTTTT. Using reference TRBV19 and TRBJ1-4 for the parts outside the CDR3, the full variable domain is DGGITQSPKYLFRKEGQNVTLSCEQNLNHDAMYWYRQDPGQGLRLIYYSQIVNDFQKGDIAEGYSVSREKKESFPLTVTSAQKNPTAFYLCASSRRARDGNEKLFFGSGTQLSVL.

This clone occurred once. This chain links TRBV12-3 or TRBV12-4 with TRBJ1-5; D remains ambiguous. The CDR3 contains 13 residues. Trimming removed 2 bases at V and 5 bases at J, with 7 bases between. The CDR3 coding sequence is TGTGCCAGCAGTTTACGGGATTATCAGCCCCAGCATTTT. Protein: CASSLRDYQPQHF.

The rearrangement links TRBV11-2 to TRBJ2-3; D unclear. The CDR3 runs 15 residues. Germline V gene lookup returns CDR1 SGHAT and CDR2 FQNNGV. Trimming removed 5 bases at V and 1 base at J, with 13 bases between. The CDR3 region is CASSRPPKRTDTQYF. In DNA form, the CDR3 reads TGTGCCAGCAGCCGCCCCCCGAAGCGCACAGATACGCAGTATTTT.

V and J are TRBV10-3 and TRBJ2-4; 10 bases match TRBD2. Trimming took 5 bases from V and 3 from J; bases not matched to a gene: 19. Germline CDR1 reads ENHRY; CDR2 reads SYGVKD. The CDR3 loop spans 20 amino acids. CDR3 nucleotide sequence: TGTGCCATCAGTTGGGGATGGGCTAGCGGGAGTCCCCTTGGCAAAAACATTCAGTACTTC. Translated: CAISWGWASGSPLGKNIQYF.

The chain uses TRBV12-3 or TRBV12-4 and TRBJ2-5; the D gene is possibly TRBD2 (5 bases). The CDR3 totals 13 residues. V dropped 3 bases and J dropped 5 bases, with 10 bases sitting between them. DNA for the CDR3: TGTGCCAGCAGTTTCCTATGGGAGGAGACCCAGTACTTC. Protein: CASSFLWEETQYF.

This clone has only one observation. The chain has TRBV12-5 and TRBJ2-4; TRBD1 agrees at 9 bases. The J segment lost 9 bases and the V segment lost 3 bases, leaving 6 bases of the junction unmatched. Germline V gene sequence: CDR1 LGHNT, CDR2 FRNRAP. The CDR3 runs 14 residues. This chain's CDR3 is CASGFRDREIIQYF. Written as DNA, the CDR3 is TGTGCTAGTGGTTTTAGGGACAGGGAGATCATTCAGTACTTC.

This rearrangement joins TRBV24-1 to TRBJ1-4, with D perhaps TRBD1 (6 bases). This CDR3 is built from 15 residues. Germline V CDR1 and CDR2: KGHDR, SFDVKD. Trimming removed 3 bases at V and 5 bases at J, with 12 bases between. The DNA of the CDR3 is TGTGCCACCAGTGATCCTCGGGGGGCGAATGAAAAACTGTTTTTT. It translates to CATSDPRGANEKLFF.

V and J are TRBV5-1 and TRBJ1-2, with 8 bases lining up with TRBD1. The CDR3 is 14 residues long. Germline V lookup: CDR1 SGHRS, CDR2 YFSETQ. J lost 1 base, V lost 4 bases, and 3 bases had no gene match. The CDR3 is CASSPGQGNYGYTF. As DNA, the CDR3 is TGCGCCAGCAGCCCCGGACAGGGTAACTATGGCTACACCTTC.

V usage is TRBV18 and J usage is TRBJ2-7; possible D gene TRBD1, 7 bases. The V gene's germline CDR1 is KGHSH and CDR2 LQKENI. The CDR3 spans 14 residues. The V end was cut by 4 bases, the J end by 6 bases, with 16 bases between. The CDR3 DNA sequence: TGTGCCAGCTCACGCGGGACAGAAGGTATCGAGCAGTACTTC. Translating gives CASSRGTEGIEQYF. The variable domain in full, completed from reference TRBV18 and TRBJ2-7, reads NAGVMQNPRHLVRRRGQEARLRCSPMKGHSHVYWYRQLPEEGLKFMVYLQKENIIDESGMPKERFSAEFPKEGPSILRIQQVVRGDSAAYFCASSRGTEGIEQYFGPGTRLTVT.

This clone occurred once. The V call is TRBV3-1 (or the pseudogene TRBV3-2), the J call TRBJ1-2; tentative D call: TRBD1 (5 bases). The V end lost 1 base, the J end lost 2 bases, and 8 bases lay between the germline ends. CDR1 and CDR2 (germline): LGHDT, YNNKEL (reference sequence). CDR3 length equals 14 residues. The CDR3 protein is CASSQGGVNYGYTF. DNA for the CDR3: TGTGCCAGCAGCCAAGGGGGCGTCAACTATGGCTACACCTTC.

This rearrangement joins TRBV21-1 to TRBJ1-3. TRBV21-1 is a listed pseudogene. The CDR3 is 13 residues long. CDR3 residues: CARLTGSGNTIYF. The CDR3 DNA follows: TGTGCCAGACTAACGGGATCGGGAAACACCATATATTTT.